The 30 T cell receptor beta chains presented below share a single source sample, sequenced in a study of cytomegalovirus exposure and HLA in healthy donors. The PCR ran on 60 Vbeta and 13 Jbeta primers. The repertoire was sequenced with immunoSEQ multiplex PCR; TCRdb's copy has only in-frame clones and lacks some. The sample carries approximately 160,000 clones, approximately 67% recorded once. Sequencing was performed on PBMCs. The receptor source for this set is a woman aged 18-29 years in good health and CMV-seropositive.

The rearrangement uses TRBV2 and TRBJ2-5; 14 nucleotides line up with TRBD2. The J call may not be correct, given that the DNA end is closer to TRBJ2-7. Germline V CDR1 and CDR2: SNHLY, FYNNEI. The CDR3 consists of 16 residues. The CDR3 DNA is TGTGCCAGCAAGGTCGGGACTAGCGGGAGCTCCTACGAGCAGTACTTC. This codes for CASKVGTSGSSYEQYF.

This chain links TRBV7-2 with TRBJ1-5; possibly TRBD1 for D (5 bases). The CDR3 is 16 residues long. Trimming pared 1 base from V and 4 bases from J, leaving 14 bases between. The germline gives CDR1 SGHTA, CDR2 FQGNSA. The CDR3 coding sequence is TGTGCCAGCAGCTTAGGATGGGGGGGGGTTAATCAGCCCCAGCATTTT. The encoded protein is CASSLGWGGVNQPQHF.

The J gene is TRBJ2-1, the V gene TRBV4-2; possibly TRBD1 for D (6 bases). The length of the CDR3 is 16 residues. Germline CDR1 is LGHNA and CDR2 is YNFKEQ. V was cut by 1 base and J by 2 bases, with 12 bases left in between. The CDR3 coding sequence is TGTGCCAGCAGCCAAGTCTACCCAGGGGCCTACAATGAGCAGTTCTTC. This encodes CASSQVYPGAYNEQFF.

This chain links TRBV20-1 with TRBJ1-5, with a weak D call TRBD1 (6 bases). CDR1 is DFQATT, CDR2 SNEGSKA, per germline (reference sequence). V shed 8 bases and J shed 4 bases, with 9 bases lying between them. This CDR3 contains 11 residues. The CDR3 nucleotides are TGCAGTACAGGGAAGAATCAGCCCCAGCATTTT. The encoded protein is CSTGKNQPQHF.

This clone was recorded a few times. The same CDR3 also results from other DNA sequences found in this sample. V is TRBV18 and J is TRBJ2-5; D gene ambiguous. Germline V lookup: CDR1 KGHSH, CDR2 LQKENI. Between the trimmed V and J ends, which lost 2 bases and 1 base, there was a span of 5 bases. The CDR3 runs to 13 residues. CDR3 amino acids: CASSPTVQETQYF. CDR3 DNA sequence: TGTGCCAGCTCACCAACGGTCCAAGAGACCCAGTACTTC.

This clone was counted a few times. The chain recombines TRBV6-1 with TRBJ1-1; unclear D gene. From germline, CDR1 is MNHNS and CDR2 SASEGT. The length of the CDR3 is 16 residues. The V and J ends lost 2 bases and 1 base respectively, with 14 bases between them. As DNA, the CDR3 is TGTGCCAGCAGTGAAAGGAGGGTGTGGGGGAACACTGAAGCTTTCTTT. Its protein is CASSERRVWGNTEAFF.

This clone was detected only a few times. The CDR3 spells CASSQDPGQGPYEQYF. For the CDR3, the DNA is TGTGCCAGCAGCCAAGATCCCGGACAGGGGCCATACGAGCAGTACTTC. The chain carries TRBV14 and TRBJ2-7; 9 nucleotides match TRBD1. The CDR3 extends over 16 amino acids. Germline CDR1 SGHDN, CDR2 FVKESK. The J segment lost 4 bases and the V segment lost 0 bases, leaving 7 bases of the junction unmatched.

Only a few counts were recorded for this clone. V and J are TRBV4-1 and TRBJ2-7, with no clear D. The ends were cut back, 1 base at V and 5 bases at J, with 15 bases in the middle. The CDR3 runs to 15 residues. Germline CDR1 reads MGHRA; CDR2 reads YSYEKL. The CDR3 loop is CASSQGQLPPHEQYF. The CDR3 region has the DNA TGCGCCAGCAGCCAAGGTCAACTTCCCCCCCACGAGCAGTACTTC.

The rearrangement links TRBV9 to TRBJ2-2; 10 bases are a match to TRBD1. The CDR3 length is 18 residues. Germline values: CDR1 SGDLS, CDR2 YYNGEE. Trimming removed 4 bases from V and 7 bases from J; junction bases left unmatched: 16. CDR3 nucleotide sequence: TGTGCCAGCAGCCTGGGGACAGGGGCGATAGGTCGTCACGGGGAGCTGTTTTTT. This codes for CASSLGTGAIGRHGELFF.

This chain joins TRBV6-1 and TRBJ1-3; D is perhaps TRBD1 (6 bases). V lost 11 bases to trimming and J lost 0 bases, with 17 bases between them. There are 15 residues in the CDR3. Per germline, CDR1 MNHNS and CDR2 SASEGT. CDR3 in amino acids: CASNRSGASGNTIYF. The CDR3 region has the DNA TGTGCCTCCAACCGCTCAGGGGCCTCTGGAAACACCATATATTTT.

The V gene is TRBV18, the J gene TRBJ1-4; 8 nucleotides agree with TRBD1. V trimming: 2 bases; J trimming: 7 bases; junction bases outside the gene matches: 0. The length of the CDR3 is 13 residues. Germline V CDR1 and CDR2: KGHSH, LQKENI. CDR3 coding DNA: TGTGCCAGCTCACCAGGACAGGGTGAAAAACTGTTTTTT. Translated: CASSPGQGEKLFF.

The chain uses TRBV6-4 and TRBJ1-2, with 8 bases fitting TRBD1. From germline, CDR1 is MRHNA and CDR2 SNTAGT. V dropped 0 bases and J dropped 0; count of bases not matched to a gene: 18. The CDR3 has 21 residues. The chain's CDR3 is CASSDSLWGQEGKVSNYGYTF. CDR3 DNA sequence: TGTGCCAGCAGTGACTCGTTATGGGGACAGGAGGGTAAGGTATCTAACTATGGCTACACCTTC.

The V gene is TRBV7-6, the J gene TRBJ1-3; 9 bases fit TRBD1. J gave up 0 bases and V 5 bases, and 5 bases lay outside the gene matches. The CDR3 runs 16 residues. Germline V gene sequence: CDR1 SGHVS, CDR2 FNYEAQ. CDR3 in amino acids: CASSPGDRASGNTIYF. The CDR3 coding sequence is TGTGCCAGCAGCCCAGGGGACAGGGCCTCTGGAAACACCATATATTTT.

The V and J genes are TRBV2 and TRBJ1-2; 8 positions agree with TRBD1. The CDR3 runs to 14 residues. J was trimmed by 2 bases and V by 5 bases; bases with no gene match: 4. Germline CDR1 and CDR2: SNHLY and FYNNEI. The DNA for the CDR3 is TGTGCCAGCAGTTCAGGGGGCTCCAACTATGGCTACACCTTC. Protein product: CASSSGGSNYGYTF.

Comment on this clone: A read error may account for a junction end that differs from germline. The rearrangement uses TRBV7-9 and TRBJ2-5; D is perhaps TRBD1 (5 bases). In germline, CDR1 is SEHNR, CDR2 FQNEAQ (reference sequence). The CDR3 covers 13 residues. In DNA form, the CDR3 reads TGTTCCAGCAGCCCCAGGGAAAGGGAGACCCAGTACTTC. It translates to CSSSPRERETQYF.

This clone was seen a single time. The CDR3 here is CASSLGQGGQPQHF. CDR3 DNA sequence: TGTGCCAGCTCACTCGGACAGGGTGGCCAGCCCCAGCATTTT. The chain recombines TRBV18 with TRBJ1-5, with TRBD1 matching over 8 bases. The CDR3 totals 14 residues. Germline loops: CDR1 KGHSH, CDR2 LQKENI. V dropped 4 bases and J dropped 7; count of bases not matched to a gene: 6.

V usage is TRBV18 and J usage is TRBJ2-7; D is unclear. The length of the CDR3 is 12 residues. Trimming stripped 1 base from V and 4 bases from J, with 5 bases between. The V gene's germline CDR1 is KGHSH and CDR2 LQKENI. CDR3 residues: CASSPREYEQYF. CDR3 coding DNA: TGTGCCAGCTCACCACGAGAGTACGAGCAGTACTTC.

This sequence joins TRBV25-1 and TRBJ2-7; tentative D call: TRBD2 (6 bases). The CDR3 runs 14 residues. The germline V and J ends were trimmed by 4 bases and 0 bases, with 10 bases remaining between them. Germline CDR1 is MGHDK and CDR2 is SYGVNS. This CDR3 is CASSATGSSYEQYF. The CDR3 DNA reads as TGTGCCAGCAGTGCCACCGGGAGCTCCTACGAGCAGTACTTC.

The chain recombines TRBV4-1 with TRBJ2-5; 7 positions agree with TRBD2. The last part of the DNA fits TRBJ2-7 better; the J call may be wrong. This CDR3 region has 16 residues. From germline, CDR1 is MGHRA and CDR2 YSYEKL. The CDR3 region is CASSQRGGSTSYEQYF. In nucleotides, the CDR3 is TGCGCCAGCAGCCAACGGGGCGGGAGTACCTCCTACGAGCAGTACTTC.

V gene TRBV6-6 combines with J gene TRBJ2-5, with TRBD2 identical over 7 bases. This CDR3 region has 16 residues. The germline gives CDR1 MNHNY, CDR2 SVGAGI (reference sequence). V gave up 0 bases and J gave up 1 base; unmatched junction bases: 5. CDR3 in amino acids: CASSYSLTSFQETQYF. The CDR3 DNA reads as TGTGCCAGCAGTTACTCTCTGACTAGCTTCCAAGAGACCCAGTACTTC.

This rearrangement joins TRBV2 to TRBJ2-7; 8 nucleotides match TRBD2. Germline V lookup: CDR1 SNHLY, CDR2 FYNNEI. The CDR3 spans 13 residues. V shed 6 bases, J shed 4 bases, and the junction held 5 bases outside the gene matches. CDR3 DNA sequence: TGTGCCAGCAGCGGGAGGGGTGGTTACGAGCAGTACTTC. Its protein is CASSGRGGYEQYF.

The CDR3 DNA reads TGTGCCACCAGCAAGGACAGACAGTTGAGGAGCAATCAGCCCCAGCATTTT. Its translation: CATSKDRQLRSNQPQHF. The V and J genes are TRBV15 and TRBJ1-5; D perhaps matches TRBD1 (6 bases). The CDR3 covers 17 residues. Germline V gene lookup returns CDR1 LNHNV and CDR2 YYDKDF (reference sequence). With 4 bases removed from V and 1 base from J, the gap between germline ends came to 17 bases.

A few counts support this clone. The CDR3 nucleotides read TGTGCCAGCAGTGAAGGTCTCGGCGGCCTGCCGGAGTTCTTC. As protein: CASSEGLGGLPEFF. The chain is built from TRBV6-4 and TRBJ2-1; D gene unclear. The V end was cut by 3 bases, the J end by 14 bases, with 20 bases between. The CDR3 is 14 amino acids. The germline CDR1 and CDR2 sequences are MRHNA and SNTAGT.

The genes are TRBV15 and TRBJ1-5; a weak D match, TRBD1 (5 bases). V lost 0 bases to trimming and J lost 10 bases, with 16 bases between them. The V gene's germline CDR1 is LNHNV and CDR2 YYDKDF (reference sequence). The length of the CDR3 is 15 residues. The CDR3 loop reads CATSREVGLGAPQHF. CDR3 in DNA: TGTGCCACCAGCAGAGAAGTAGGGTTAGGGGCTCCCCAGCATTTT.

The chain uses TRBV5-6 and TRBJ1-1; D is possibly TRBD1 (5 bases). Deletions cut 4 bases from V and 3 bases from J, with 16 bases between. CDR1 is SGHDT, CDR2 YYEEEE, per germline. The CDR3 is 15 residues long. CDR3 protein: CASSNGGVGDTEAFF. The CDR3 DNA follows: TGTGCCAGCAGCAACGGAGGGGTCGGGGACACTGAAGCTTTCTTT.

This clone was recorded a few times. The chain's CDR3 is CASSPVGQGRIPVYTIYF. CDR3 coding DNA: TGTGCCAGCAGCCCCGTCGGACAGGGACGGATACCGGTTTACACCATATATTTT. V gene TRBV13 combines with J gene TRBJ1-3; 8 bases map to TRBD1. The CDR3 has 18 amino acids. V gave up 5 bases and J gave up 8 bases; unmatched junction bases: 20. Per germline, CDR1 PRHDT and CDR2 FYEKMQ (reference sequence).

This clone was seen once. J is TRBJ2-2 and V is TRBV25-1, with TRBD2 identical over 11 bases. The CDR3 is 15 residues long. The germline V gene encodes CDR1 MGHDK and CDR2 SYGVNS. V shed 5 bases, J shed 4 bases, and the junction held 3 bases outside the gene matches. CDR3 region: CASSSGTSGTGELFF. The CDR3 DNA is TGTGCCAGCAGTTCCGGGACTAGCGGCACCGGGGAGCTGTTTTTT. Variable domain in full (rest from reference TRBV25-1 and TRBJ2-2): EADIYQTPRYLVIGTGKKITLECSQTMGHDKMYWYQQDPGMELHLIHYSYGVNSTEKGDLSSESTVSRIRTEHFPLTLESARPSHTSQYLCASSSGTSGTGELFFGEGSRLTVL.

The chain has TRBV30 and TRBJ2-1, with D perhaps TRBD1 (6 bases). Per the germline V gene, CDR1 is GTSNPN and CDR2 is SVGIG (reference sequence). V shed 3 bases and J shed 3 bases, with 15 bases lying between them. The CDR3 has 15 amino acids. The CDR3: CAWRRIGGDYNEQFF. CDR3 sequence (DNA): TGTGCCTGGAGGCGCATAGGGGGTGACTACAATGAGCAGTTCTTC.

The chain employs TRBV6-1 and TRBJ1-5; D not resolved. The germline gives CDR1 MNHNS, CDR2 SASEGT. V was pared by 2 bases and J by 5 bases, with 19 bases between. The CDR3 sequence is 17 residues long. This CDR3 is CASSELRTPQPYQPQHF. CDR3 in DNA: TGTGCCAGCAGTGAACTGAGAACACCACAGCCTTATCAGCCCCAGCATTTT.

The rearrangement links TRBV4-1 to TRBJ1-3, with D tentatively TRBD1 (6 bases). Germline-derived CDR1 and CDR2 are MGHRA and YSYEKL. With 5 bases removed from V and 1 base from J, the gap between germline ends came to 18 bases. The CDR3 spans 17 residues. CDR3 sequence (DNA): TGCGCCAGCAGCACTTCCCCCTCGAGGGGGTCTGGAAACACCATATATTTT. Protein: CASSTSPSRGSGNTIYF.